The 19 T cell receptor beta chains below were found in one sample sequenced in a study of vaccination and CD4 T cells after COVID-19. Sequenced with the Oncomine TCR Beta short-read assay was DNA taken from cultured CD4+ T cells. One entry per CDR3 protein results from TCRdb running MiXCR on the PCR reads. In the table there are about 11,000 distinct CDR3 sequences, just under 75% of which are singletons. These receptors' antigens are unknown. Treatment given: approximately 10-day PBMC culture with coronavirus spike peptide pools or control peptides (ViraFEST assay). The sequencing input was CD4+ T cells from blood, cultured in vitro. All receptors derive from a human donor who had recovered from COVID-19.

The CDR3 sequence is CASSYSKNLGAYGYTF. DNA of the CDR3: TGTGCCAGCAGTTACTCGAAAAATTTGGGGGCCTATGGCTACACCTTC. The chain couples TRBV6-5 to TRBJ1-2; the D gene is possibly TRBD1 (6 bases). The CDR3 runs to 16 residues. Deletions cut 0 bases from V and 4 bases from J, with 15 bases between. Germline assignment: CDR1 MNHEY and CDR2 SVGAGI.

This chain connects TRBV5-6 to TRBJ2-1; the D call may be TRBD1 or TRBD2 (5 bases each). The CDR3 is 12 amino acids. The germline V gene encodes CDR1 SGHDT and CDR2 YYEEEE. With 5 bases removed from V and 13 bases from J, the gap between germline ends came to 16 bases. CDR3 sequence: CASSGETGTQFF. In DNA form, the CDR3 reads TGTGCCAGCAGTGGGGAAACCGGGACCCAGTTCTTC.

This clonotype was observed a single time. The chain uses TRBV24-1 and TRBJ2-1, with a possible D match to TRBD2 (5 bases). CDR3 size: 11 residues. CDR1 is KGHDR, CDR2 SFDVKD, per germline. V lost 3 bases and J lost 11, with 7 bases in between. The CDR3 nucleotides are TGTGCCACCAGTGATAGGGAGCAGCAGTTCTTC. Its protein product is CATSDREQQFF.

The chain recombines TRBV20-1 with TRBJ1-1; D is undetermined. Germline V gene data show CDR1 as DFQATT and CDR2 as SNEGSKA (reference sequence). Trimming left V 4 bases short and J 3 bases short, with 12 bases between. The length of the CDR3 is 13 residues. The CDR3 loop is CSAIGTVDTEAFF. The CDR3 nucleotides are TGCAGTGCTATAGGAACAGTGGACACTGAAGCTTTCTTT.

The CDR3 loop is CSAVRGGAHYEQYF. CDR3 nucleotides: TGCAGTGCCGTCCGGGGCGGAGCCCACTACGAGCAGTACTTC. V is TRBV20-1 and J is TRBJ2-7, with D perhaps being TRBD1 or TRBD2 (5 bases each). Trimming took 6 bases from V and 3 from J, leaving 18 bases between them. The V gene's germline CDR1 is DFQATT and CDR2 SNEGSKA (reference sequence). The CDR3 loop spans 14 amino acids.

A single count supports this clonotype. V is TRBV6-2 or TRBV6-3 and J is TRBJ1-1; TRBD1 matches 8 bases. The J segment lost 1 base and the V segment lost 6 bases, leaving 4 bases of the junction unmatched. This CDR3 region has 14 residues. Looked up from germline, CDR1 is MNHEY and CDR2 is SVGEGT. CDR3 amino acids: CASRQGARNTEAFF. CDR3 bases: TGTGCCAGCAGGCAGGGGGCGCGGAACACTGAAGCTTTCTTT.

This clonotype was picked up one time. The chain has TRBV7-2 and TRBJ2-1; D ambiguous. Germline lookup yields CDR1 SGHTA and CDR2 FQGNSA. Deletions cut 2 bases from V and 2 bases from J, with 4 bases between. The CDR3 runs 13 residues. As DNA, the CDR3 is TGTGCCAGCAGCTTATTAGCCTACAATGAGCAGTTCTTC. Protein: CASSLLAYNEQFF.

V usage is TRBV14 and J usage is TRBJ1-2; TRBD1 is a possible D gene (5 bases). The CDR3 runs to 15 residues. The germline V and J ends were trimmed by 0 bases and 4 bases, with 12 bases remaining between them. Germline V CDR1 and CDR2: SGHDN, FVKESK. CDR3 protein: CASSQERSRAYGYTF. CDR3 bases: TGTGCCAGCAGCCAAGAGAGATCCAGGGCCTATGGCTACACCTTC.

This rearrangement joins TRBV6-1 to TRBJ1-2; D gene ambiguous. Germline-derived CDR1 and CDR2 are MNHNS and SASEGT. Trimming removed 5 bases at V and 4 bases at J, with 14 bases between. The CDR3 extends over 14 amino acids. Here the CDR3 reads CASSTSGLIYGYTF. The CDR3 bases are TGTGCCAGCAGTACCTCCGGGCTGATCTATGGCTACACCTTC.

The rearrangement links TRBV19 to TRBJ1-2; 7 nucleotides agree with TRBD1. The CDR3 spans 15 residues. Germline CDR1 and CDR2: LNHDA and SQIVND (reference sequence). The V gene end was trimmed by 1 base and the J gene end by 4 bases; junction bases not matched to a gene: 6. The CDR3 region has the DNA TGTGCCAGTAGTATAGGCTGGGACAGCATCTATGGCTACACCTTC. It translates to CASSIGWDSIYGYTF.

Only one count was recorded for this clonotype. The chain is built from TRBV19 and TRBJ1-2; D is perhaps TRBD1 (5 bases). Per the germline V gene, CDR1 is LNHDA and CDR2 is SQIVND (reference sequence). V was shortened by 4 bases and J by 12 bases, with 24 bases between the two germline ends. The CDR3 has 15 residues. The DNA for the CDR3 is TGTGCCAGTAGTACCCATCCACCAGGGACGCCGGTGAACACCTTC. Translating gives CASSTHPPGTPVNTF.

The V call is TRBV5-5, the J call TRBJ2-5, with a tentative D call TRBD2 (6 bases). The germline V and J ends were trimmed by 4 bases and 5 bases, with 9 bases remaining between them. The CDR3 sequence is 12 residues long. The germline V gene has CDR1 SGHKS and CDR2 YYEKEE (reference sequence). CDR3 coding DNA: TGTGCCAGCAGCAGCGGGCGGGAGACCCAGTACTTC. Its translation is CASSSGRETQYF.

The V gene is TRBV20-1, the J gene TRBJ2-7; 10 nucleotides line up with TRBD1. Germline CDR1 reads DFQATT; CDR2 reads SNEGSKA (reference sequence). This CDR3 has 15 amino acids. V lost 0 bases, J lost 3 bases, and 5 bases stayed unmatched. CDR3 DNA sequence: TGCAGTGCTAGAGATCAGGGGACAGGGGTCTACGAGCAGTACTTC. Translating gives CSARDQGTGVYEQYF.

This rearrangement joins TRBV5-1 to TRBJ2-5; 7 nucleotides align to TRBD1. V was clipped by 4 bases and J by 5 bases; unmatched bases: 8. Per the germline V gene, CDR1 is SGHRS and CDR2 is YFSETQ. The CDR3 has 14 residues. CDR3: CASSPDRVQETQYF. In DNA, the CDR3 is TGCGCCAGCAGCCCCGACAGGGTACAGGAGACCCAGTACTTC.

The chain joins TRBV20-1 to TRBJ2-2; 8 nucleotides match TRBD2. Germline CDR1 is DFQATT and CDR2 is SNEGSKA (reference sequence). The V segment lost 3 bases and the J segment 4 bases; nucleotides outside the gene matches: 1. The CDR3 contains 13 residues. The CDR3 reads CSASGRGTGELFF. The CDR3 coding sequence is TGCAGTGCTAGCGGGAGGGGCACCGGGGAGCTGTTTTTT.

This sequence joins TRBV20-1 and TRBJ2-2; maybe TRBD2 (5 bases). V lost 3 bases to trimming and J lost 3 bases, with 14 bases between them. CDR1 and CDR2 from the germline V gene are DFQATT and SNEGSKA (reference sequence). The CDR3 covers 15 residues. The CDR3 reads CSARISNGDTGELFF. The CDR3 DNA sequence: TGCAGTGCTAGGATTTCCAACGGGGACACCGGGGAGCTGTTTTTT.

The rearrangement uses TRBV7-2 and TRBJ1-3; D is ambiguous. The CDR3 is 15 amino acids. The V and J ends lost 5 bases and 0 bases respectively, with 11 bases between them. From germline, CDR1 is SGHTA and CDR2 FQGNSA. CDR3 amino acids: CASSPSTTSGNTIYF. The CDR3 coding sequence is TGTGCCAGCAGCCCCAGCACCACCTCTGGAAACACCATATATTTT.

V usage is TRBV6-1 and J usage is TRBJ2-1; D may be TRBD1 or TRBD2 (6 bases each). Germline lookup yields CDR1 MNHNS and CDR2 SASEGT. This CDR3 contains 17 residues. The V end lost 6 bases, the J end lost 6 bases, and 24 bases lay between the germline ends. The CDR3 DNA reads TGTGCCAGCAGCACACAAGGGGGGCTAGCCGGAGCCAATGAGCAGTTCTTC. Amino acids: CASSTQGGLAGANEQFF.

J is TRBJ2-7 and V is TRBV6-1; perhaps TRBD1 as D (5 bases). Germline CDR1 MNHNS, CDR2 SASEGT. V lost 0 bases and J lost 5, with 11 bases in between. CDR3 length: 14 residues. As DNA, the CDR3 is TGTGCCAGCAGTGAAGCGCTAGGGGTGCACGAGCAGTACTTC. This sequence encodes CASSEALGVHEQYF.